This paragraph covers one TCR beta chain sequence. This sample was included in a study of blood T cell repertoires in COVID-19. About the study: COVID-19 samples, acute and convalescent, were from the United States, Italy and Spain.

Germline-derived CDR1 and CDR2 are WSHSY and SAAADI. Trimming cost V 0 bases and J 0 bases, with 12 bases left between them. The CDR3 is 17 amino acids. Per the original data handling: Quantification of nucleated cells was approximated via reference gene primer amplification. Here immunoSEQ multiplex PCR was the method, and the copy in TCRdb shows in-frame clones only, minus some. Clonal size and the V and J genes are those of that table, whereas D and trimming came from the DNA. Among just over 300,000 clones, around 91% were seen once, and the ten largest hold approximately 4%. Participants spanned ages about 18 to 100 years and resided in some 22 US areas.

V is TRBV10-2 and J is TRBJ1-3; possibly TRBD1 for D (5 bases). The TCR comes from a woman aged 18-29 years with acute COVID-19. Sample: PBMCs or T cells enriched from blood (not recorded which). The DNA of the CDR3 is TGCGCCAGCAGTGAGTCGCGGCCGACAGCCTCTGGAAACACCATATATTTT. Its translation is CASSESRPTASGNTIYF.